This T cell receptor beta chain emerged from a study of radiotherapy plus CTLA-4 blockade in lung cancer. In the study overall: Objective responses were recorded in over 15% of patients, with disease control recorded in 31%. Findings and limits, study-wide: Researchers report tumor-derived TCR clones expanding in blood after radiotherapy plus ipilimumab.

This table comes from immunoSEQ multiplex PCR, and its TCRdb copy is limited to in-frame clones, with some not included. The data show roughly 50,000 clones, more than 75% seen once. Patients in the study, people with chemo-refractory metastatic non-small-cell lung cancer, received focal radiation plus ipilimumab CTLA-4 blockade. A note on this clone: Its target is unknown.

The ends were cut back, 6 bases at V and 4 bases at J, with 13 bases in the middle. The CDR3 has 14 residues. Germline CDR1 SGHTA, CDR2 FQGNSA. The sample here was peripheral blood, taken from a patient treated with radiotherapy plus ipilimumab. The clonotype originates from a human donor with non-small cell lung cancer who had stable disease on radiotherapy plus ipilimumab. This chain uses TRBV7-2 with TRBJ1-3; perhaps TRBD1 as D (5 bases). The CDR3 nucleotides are TGTGCCAGCAGACAAGACAGTAGCGGAAACACCATATATTTT. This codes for CASRQDSSGNTIYF. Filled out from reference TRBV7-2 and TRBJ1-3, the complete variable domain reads GAGVSQSPSNKVTEKGKDVELRCDPISGHTALYWYRQSLGQGLEFLIYFQGNSAPDKSGLPSDRFSAERTGGSVSTLTIQRTQQEDSAVYLCASRQDSSGNTIYFGEGSWLTVV.